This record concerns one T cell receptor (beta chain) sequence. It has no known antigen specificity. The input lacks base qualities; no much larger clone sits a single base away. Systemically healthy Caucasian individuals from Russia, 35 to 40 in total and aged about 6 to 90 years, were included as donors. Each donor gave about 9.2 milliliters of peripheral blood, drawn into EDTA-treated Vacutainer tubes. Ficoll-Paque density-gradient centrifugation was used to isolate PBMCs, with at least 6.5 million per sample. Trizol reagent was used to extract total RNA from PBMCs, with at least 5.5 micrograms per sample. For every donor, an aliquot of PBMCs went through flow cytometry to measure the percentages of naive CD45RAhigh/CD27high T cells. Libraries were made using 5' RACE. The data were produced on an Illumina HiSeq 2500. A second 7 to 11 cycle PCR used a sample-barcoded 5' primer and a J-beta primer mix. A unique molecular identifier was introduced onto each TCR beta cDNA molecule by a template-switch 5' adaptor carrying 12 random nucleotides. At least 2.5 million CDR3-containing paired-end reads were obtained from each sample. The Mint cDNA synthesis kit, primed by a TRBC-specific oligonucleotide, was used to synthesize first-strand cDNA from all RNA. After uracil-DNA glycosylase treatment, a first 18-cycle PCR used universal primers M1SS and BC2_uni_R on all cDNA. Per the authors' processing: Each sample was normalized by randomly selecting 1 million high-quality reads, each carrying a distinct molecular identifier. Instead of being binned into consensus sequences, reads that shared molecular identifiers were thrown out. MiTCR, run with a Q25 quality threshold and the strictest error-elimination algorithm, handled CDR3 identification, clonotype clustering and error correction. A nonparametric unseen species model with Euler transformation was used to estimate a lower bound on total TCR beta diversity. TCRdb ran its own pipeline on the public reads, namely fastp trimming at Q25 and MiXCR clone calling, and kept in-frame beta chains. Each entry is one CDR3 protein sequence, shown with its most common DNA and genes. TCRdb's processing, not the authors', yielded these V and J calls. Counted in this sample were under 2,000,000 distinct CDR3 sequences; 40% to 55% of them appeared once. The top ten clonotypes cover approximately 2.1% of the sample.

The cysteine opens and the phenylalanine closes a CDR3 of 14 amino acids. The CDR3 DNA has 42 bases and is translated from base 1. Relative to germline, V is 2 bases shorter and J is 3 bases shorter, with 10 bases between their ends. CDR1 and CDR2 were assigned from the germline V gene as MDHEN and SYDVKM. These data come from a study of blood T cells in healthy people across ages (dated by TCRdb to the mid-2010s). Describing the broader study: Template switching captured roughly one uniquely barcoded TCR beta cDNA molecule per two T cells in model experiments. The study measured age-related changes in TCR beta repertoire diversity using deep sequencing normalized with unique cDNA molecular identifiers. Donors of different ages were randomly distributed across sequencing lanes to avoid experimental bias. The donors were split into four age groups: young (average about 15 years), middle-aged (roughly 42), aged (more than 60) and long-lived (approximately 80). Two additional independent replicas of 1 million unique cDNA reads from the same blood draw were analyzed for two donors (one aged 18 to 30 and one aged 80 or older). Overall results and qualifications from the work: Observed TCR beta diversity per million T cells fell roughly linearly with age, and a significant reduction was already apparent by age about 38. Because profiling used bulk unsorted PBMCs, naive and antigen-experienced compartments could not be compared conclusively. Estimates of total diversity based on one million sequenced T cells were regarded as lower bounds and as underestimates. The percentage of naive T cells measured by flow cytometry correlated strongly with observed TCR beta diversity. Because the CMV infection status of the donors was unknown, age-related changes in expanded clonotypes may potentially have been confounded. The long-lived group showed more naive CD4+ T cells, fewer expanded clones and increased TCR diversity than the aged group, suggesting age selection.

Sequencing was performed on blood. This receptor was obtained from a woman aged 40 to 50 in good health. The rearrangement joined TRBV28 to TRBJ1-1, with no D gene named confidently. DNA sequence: TGTGCCAGCAGTTTAGGCCAGGCCCACACTGAAGCTTTCTTT. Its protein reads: CASSLGQAHTEAFF.